This entry concerns a single TCR beta chain. Its antigen target is currently unknown. No base quality information exists; no much larger clone differs at one position. The entry originates in a study of cytomegalovirus exposure and HLA in healthy donors listed by TCRdb under 2017. About the study as a whole: The roughly 670 repertoires of the first cohort and the 110 or so validation repertoires were produced on the same platform, according to a later analysis. The study aimed to test whether cataloging public T cell receptors could reveal signatures of past pathogen exposure. Along with the roughly 700-subject first cohort, a separate validation cohort of over a hundred different subjects was used. High-throughput TCR immunosequencing, statistical association of individual TCRs with disease status, and machine learning were combined to predict cytomegalovirus infection status.

Libraries were built with the immunoSEQ multiplex PCR assay. On the authors' methods: A statistical classification framework was built to diagnose cytomegalovirus status from the catalog of TCR beta chain sequences. The table was pulled from immuneACCESS by TCRdb, which kept in-frame rearrangements only. Such tables lose some clones; where checked, under half of the loss comes from unresolved V genes, and the rest has no known cause. The V and J calls and clone size were taken over from that table, and D and trimming were inferred from the DNA. Here the sample has some 250,000 clones; nearly 90% occur a single time. Of the sample, about 0.36% falls within the top ten clones. Donors formed part of the validation cohort, which comprised some 120 subjects and was distinct from the first cohort of under 800 subjects. The CDR3 contains 17 residues, cysteine and phenylalanine counted. Of all the DNA, just the CDR3 is kept, 51 bases in frame from base 1. The V end gives up 5 bases and the J end 7 bases, leaving 14 bases in the junction not matched to a gene. The germline V gene sets CDR1 to SGHAT and CDR2 to FQNNGV.

On the study overall, not on this receptor specifically: The classifier was reported to diagnose cytomegalovirus status with high specificity and sensitivity in both the original and validation cohorts. Of the cluster scores, approximately 94% were above 0 in a later analysis, which found that TCRs clustered in the first cohort also tended to co-occur in the 120 or so validation repertoires. While some public TCRs were present in many individuals, most TCR sequences turned up only very rarely across donors. In vitro tests confirmed that a few of the cytomegalovirus-associated TCR beta chains recognize cytomegalovirus antigens. The study gave a list of 150 to 200 TCR beta chains associated with cytomegalovirus. All 130 or so repertoires were used to score co-occurrence in the validation cohort in a later analysis, because that analysis had no HLA typing for the cohort. It was suggested by the authors that the approach could potentially be generalized to other disease states and immunological phenotypes.

Sample: PBMCs. This clonotype was sampled from a young woman in good health and CMV-seronegative. This chain is built from TRBV11-2 and TRBJ1-4, with TRBD1 identical over 9 junction bases. The bases read TGTGCCAGCAGCCCACACTGGACAGGGGTTCAAATTGAAAAACTGTTTTTT. This encodes CASSPHWTGVQIEKLFF.